This T cell receptor (beta chain) was retrieved from a study of shared clonotypes between healthy human individuals (dated by TCRdb to 2018 to 2021). With regard to the full study: A couple of women and a few men aged 18 to 49 years were included in the cohort. Blood TCR repertoires of a handful of healthy adults were deeply sequenced to estimate repertoire size and the extent of clonotype sharing between individuals. Per donor, leukapheresis produced somewhere between about 0.9 and 9 billion PBMCs. Libraries were prepared and TCR repertoires were sequenced by different laboratories using diverse techniques, in order to increase sequencing depth and limit assay-specific biases. For each donor, CD4 naive and CD4 memory were each given three plates, CD8 naive was given two plates, and CD8 memory was given one plate.

Using the deep immunoSEQ assay, multiplex PCR amplified TCR CDR3 regions from genomic DNA. Extracted genomic DNA from each cell subset was distributed evenly across all wells of several immunoSEQ 96-well plates, and each plate was treated as a replicate. For sorted subsets, each replicate PCR was loaded with 200 to 250 ng genomic DNA, equivalent to approximately 27,000 T cell genomes. Purified libraries were quantified with a Qubit 3.0 fluorometer, sized on a Bioanalyzer 2100, and re-quantified with the KAPA Library Quantification kit. A separate single-read 150-cycle Illumina NextSeq 550 flow cell was used to sequence each immunoSEQ 96-well plate. Turning to the authors' computational methods: Because only junctional sequences without quality scores were contained in the immunoSEQ output, filtering matching that applied to full-length reads could not be performed. To assign V/J genes and CDR3, sequences were annotated using PyIR, a Python wrapper for IgBLAST v1.9, with IMGT germline references. Reads were filtered out if the reads had weak V/J assignments (E-value above 1e-6), no CDR3, stop codons, out-of-frame junctions, or ambiguous translated residues. A V3J clonotype was defined by an identical inferred V gene, J gene, and CDR3 amino acid sequence. Percentage overlap between repertoires was calculated by dividing the number of shared unique clonotypes by the size of the smaller repertoire. RTK rarefaction, the Chao1 estimator, and Recon v2.1 estimates of unobserved clonotypes were used to assess repertoire richness. Generation probabilities for all TCRbeta clonotypes obtained by the gDNA method from a handful of donors were computed using OLGA. TCRdb took this table from immuneACCESS and kept in-frame rearrangements with V and J called. Such tables lack part of the clones; where checked against another copy, unresolved V genes explain under half of the gap, and the rest is unexplained. Clone size and V and J calls were adopted from that table, with D and trimming inferred from the DNA. The sample yields some 2.1 million clones; 85% to 95% were counted once. The top ten clones comprise 1.5% to 2% of the sample.

CD8 naive samples consisted of CD45RO-negative cells that were positively selected for CCR7, yielding a CD45RA+CCR7+ population without TemRA cells. The donors were healthy, HIV-negative adults who had no recently reported acute infections or vaccinations. All donors were Caucasian adults living in Nashville, Tennessee, USA. Blood was obtained by leukapheresis, after which PBMCs were separated by Ficoll-Histopaque density gradient centrifugation and cryopreserved in liquid nitrogen vapor phase. Purity and quantity of every magnetically sorted T cell population were checked by analytical flow cytometry. Each sorted fraction had its genomic DNA isolated and then quantified by UV absorbance on a Nanodrop 2000c. Taken from the germline V gene, the CDR1 and CDR2 loops are MGHDK and SYGVNS. The trim is 6 bases for V and 5 bases for J, with a gap of 17 bases between the germline ends. From the cysteine through the phenylalanine, the CDR3 covers 14 amino acids. Solely the CDR3 DNA is kept, with 42 bases framed from the first base.

With regard to this clone: Its specific antigen is unknown. The input lacks base qualities; no much larger clone sits a single base away.

The study at large found these results: Sampling was limited to blood, and TCR repertoires in tissue likely differ from TCR repertoires in blood. Estimated clonotype richness was generally larger for naive than for memory subsets. Clonotypes shared by all four sorted-subset donors showed higher generation probabilities than non-shared clonotypes. Because the study included only a small number of donors, the genetic and exposure-history diversity represented was limited. Roughly 5% of naive CD4, around 3.6% of naive CD8, 2% to 2.5% of memory CD4, and around 0.42% of memory CD8 clonotypes were shared across several donors. Even with the large sequencing depth, rarefaction of the sorted-subset datasets indicated that sequencing was incomplete. Pairwise subsampling indicated that sequencing depth was expected to affect the degree of clonotype sharing among donors.

The specimen was naive CD8+ T cells from PBMCs. This sample's cell subset or site label indicates: CD45RA+CCR7+. The sequence was collected from a man between 18 and 29 years old in good health. Some clones in this sample may be carry-over from other donors' samples. The chain is encoded by TRBV25-1 joined to TRBJ2-7; TRBD2 is a weak D gene call, 6 bases matching. The nucleotide sequence reads as follows: TGTGCCAGCAGAGGCGGACTAAGGTCGCACGAGCAGTACTTC. Its amino acids are CASRGGLRSHEQYF.